The next 27 T cell receptor beta chains were all read from a single sample in a study of T cell clusters in autoimmune cytopenias. TRB was amplified by touch-down multiplex PCR, primer pools A and B combined. From the multiplex PCR reads, TCRdb lists one entry per CDR3 protein and no DNA. Its table lists over 6,000 distinct CDR3 sequences. TRB amplification used roughly 250 ng of peripheral blood genomic DNA. Separately, the same data were catalogued under a study of T cell repertoires in aging, cancer and after chemotherapy.

The sequencing input was peripheral blood. These TCRs come from a human donor in good health.

The chain carries TRBV7-6 and TRBJ2-7; TCRdb returns TRBD1, unconfirmable since there is no DNA. The CDR3 has 11 residues. Germline V lookup: CDR1 SGHVS, CDR2 FNYEAQ. The CDR3 is CASPPLIEQYF.

The chain combines TRBV5-5 with TRBJ1-1; TCRdb calls TRBD1, which cannot be checked without DNA. CDR3 size: 16 residues. Germline V lookup: CDR1 SGHKS, CDR2 YYEKEE (reference sequence). The CDR3 sequence: CASSWTGGVSYTEAFF. Full variable domain (rest looked up from reference TRBV5-5 and TRBJ1-1): DAGVTQSPTHLIKTRGQQVTLRCSPISGHKSVSWYQQVLGQGPQFIFQYYEKEERGRGNFPDRFSARQFPNYSSELNVNALLLGDSALYLCASSWTGGVSYTEAFFGQGTRLTVV.

The chain employs TRBV18 and TRBJ1-5. The germline V gene encodes CDR1 KGHSH and CDR2 LQKENI. The CDR3 sequence is 15 residues long. This CDR3 reads CASSPYRDPKAPQHF.

This clonotype registers medium-sized by frequency. The rearrangement links TRBV5-6 to TRBJ1-5; TCRdb returns TRBD1, unconfirmable since there is no DNA. Germline CDR1 SGHDT, CDR2 YYEEEE. CDR3 length equals 15 residues. The CDR3 is CASSLGQGDGQPQHF.

By frequency, this clonotype is medium-sized. The chain has TRBV19 and TRBJ1-2; TCRdb outputs TRBD1, but without DNA this stays unchecked. The CDR3 length is 14 residues. Germline lookup yields CDR1 LNHDA and CDR2 SQIVND (reference sequence). CDR3 sequence: CASLTTDSPYGYTF.

By frequency, this clonotype is medium-sized (0.01 to 0.1%). The V gene is TRBV6-1, the J gene TRBJ1-2; no DNA is available, so the TRBD1 call from TCRdb remains unchecked. The CDR3 contains 14 residues. Germline V lookup: CDR1 MNHNS, CDR2 SASEGT. The CDR3 loop reads CASSERGAYYGYTF.

V is TRBV13 and J is TRBJ1-1; TCRdb outputs TRBD1, but without DNA this stays unchecked. The length of the CDR3 is 16 residues. The germline V gene has CDR1 PRHDT and CDR2 FYEKMQ (reference sequence). CDR3: CASSVPQGSRGTEAFF. Combining the CDR3 with reference TRBV13 and TRBJ1-1 gives the whole variable domain AAGVIQSPRHLIKEKRETATLKCYPIPRHDTVYWYQQGPGQDPQFLISFYEKMQSDKGSIPDRFSAQQFSDYHSELNMSSLELGDSALYFCASSVPQGSRGTEAFFGQGTRLTVV.

Considering frequency, this clonotype is medium-sized. J is TRBJ2-5 and V is TRBV19; TCRdb lists TRBD2, though no DNA is available to test this call. Germline CDR1 reads LNHDA; CDR2 reads SQIVND (reference sequence). The CDR3 sequence is 17 residues long. The CDR3 loop reads CASSSGGGGQLAETQYF.

By frequency, this clonotype is medium-sized (0.01 to 0.1%). The J gene is TRBJ1-2, the V gene TRBV15; the D call from TCRdb, TRBD1, cannot be confirmed without DNA. CDR3 size: 13 residues. Germline V gene lookup returns CDR1 LNHNV and CDR2 YYDKDF (reference sequence). The CDR3 reads CATSRGGAYGYTF.

V is TRBV6-6 and J is TRBJ2-7; the TRBD2 assignment by TCRdb is unverifiable without DNA. The length of the CDR3 is 19 residues. Germline CDR1 and CDR2: MNHNY and SVGAGI (reference sequence). The chain's CDR3 is CASSYVPGTAVVWDYEQYF.

CDR3 sequence reads: CASSYGGNGYTF. This chain uses TRBV6-5 with TRBJ1-2; TCRdb's D gene call, TRBD1, goes unchecked for lack of DNA. The CDR3 contains 12 residues. Germline V gives CDR1 MNHEY, CDR2 SVGAGI.

The chain has TRBV6-5 and TRBJ2-7; there is no DNA to check the TCRdb D call of TRBD2. CDR3 length: 15 residues. The germline gives CDR1 MNHEY, CDR2 SVGAGI. The CDR3 reads CASRPTSGYSYEQYF.

V gene TRBV12-3 or TRBV12-4 combines with J gene TRBJ2-3. The CDR3 loop spans 15 amino acids. The CDR3 spells CASSLLTRVTDTQYF.

The chain couples TRBV5-4 to TRBJ2-1; as DNA is missing, the TRBD1 call by TCRdb cannot be tested. This CDR3 comprises 15 residues. CDR1 is SGHNT, CDR2 YYREEE, per germline (reference sequence). This CDR3 is CASSPEQGRGNEQFF. The full variable domain, with the rest looked up from reference TRBV5-4 and TRBJ2-1, is ETGVTQSPTHLIKTRGQQVTLRCSSQSGHNTVSWYQQALGQGPQFIFQYYREEENGRGNFPPRFSGLQFPNYSSELNVNALELDDSALYLCASSPEQGRGNEQFFGPGTRLTVL.

By frequency, this clonotype is medium-sized. V gene TRBV12-3 or TRBV12-4 combines with J gene TRBJ2-5; TCRdb indicates TRBD1, and absent DNA this call remains unverified. The CDR3 is 16 residues long. This chain's CDR3 is CASSSPGSGGKETQYF.

This clonotype ranks as medium-sized in terms of frequency. The chain uses TRBV15 and TRBJ2-3; TCRdb indicates TRBD2, and absent DNA this call remains unverified. The CDR3 totals 15 residues. Per the germline V gene, CDR1 is LNHNV and CDR2 is YYDKDF (reference sequence). Here the CDR3 reads CATRAAGLRTDTQYF.

The chain carries TRBV19 and TRBJ1-1. From germline, CDR1 is LNHDA and CDR2 SQIVND (reference sequence). This CDR3 has 13 residues. CDR3 in amino acids: CASSIGVVSEAFF.

This clonotype is classed as medium-sized by frequency. The chain joins TRBV6-5 to TRBJ2-2. CDR3 length equals 12 residues. The V gene's germline CDR1 is MNHEY and CDR2 SVGAGI. CDR3 sequence reads: CASRVNTGELFF.

The CDR3 reads CASSPRSRGATGELFF. The gene calls are TRBV18 and TRBJ2-2; TCRdb picks TRBD1, but there is no DNA to check that call. Germline V CDR1 and CDR2: KGHSH, LQKENI. This CDR3 spans 16 amino acids.

This chain joins TRBV6-1 and TRBJ1-6; without DNA, the TCRdb call of TRBD1 cannot be checked. Looked up from germline, CDR1 is MNHNS and CDR2 is SASEGT. The CDR3 length is 16 residues. The CDR3: CASSWPGTGESSPLHF.

This clonotype is deemed medium-sized (0.01 to 0.1%) by its frequency. V is TRBV19 and J is TRBJ2-7. Germline V lookup: CDR1 LNHDA, CDR2 SQIVND (reference sequence). The CDR3 extends over 15 amino acids. This CDR3 is CASSVWGDRSYEQYF.

J is TRBJ1-2 and V is TRBV6-5; no DNA is available, so the TRBD1 call from TCRdb remains unchecked. The CDR3 runs to 15 residues. CDR1 and CDR2 from the germline V gene are MNHEY and SVGAGI. Here the CDR3 reads CASSYSRGLSYGYTF.

The chain couples TRBV19 to TRBJ1-1; TCRdb selects TRBD1, and the lack of DNA leaves this call unchecked. CDR1 is LNHDA and CDR2 is SQIVND in the germline V gene (reference sequence). CDR3 length: 17 amino acids. CDR3 loop: CASSIIYTQGMNTEAFF.

Considering frequency, this clonotype is medium-sized. This chain joins TRBV6-5 and TRBJ2-5; TCRdb's D gene call, TRBD2, goes unchecked for lack of DNA. The CDR3 has 17 amino acids. Germline V gene lookup returns CDR1 MNHEY and CDR2 SVGAGI. CDR3 residues: CASSYSAAGERGETQYF.

The rearrangement links TRBV6-1 to TRBJ2-3. CDR3 length: 14 residues. Germline values: CDR1 MNHNS, CDR2 SASEGT. CDR3 sequence reads: CASSERDGLDTQYF.

The gene calls are TRBV6-1 and TRBJ1-3. CDR1 MNHNS and CDR2 SASEGT come from the germline V gene. The CDR3 spans 14 residues. CDR3: CASSGQGSGNTIYF.

The chain combines TRBV5-6 with TRBJ1-2. The CDR3 is 14 residues long. Germline loops: CDR1 SGHDT, CDR2 YYEEEE. The CDR3 here is CASSLSGALYGYTF.